This paragraph reports one T cell receptor beta chain. As yet, its antigen is unknown. Generated by immunoSEQ multiplex PCR, the TCRdb table keeps only in-frame clones and is missing some. The table lists 100,000 to 150,000 clones, about 90% of them singletons. The data belong to a study of PD-1 blockade in mismatch repair-deficient tumors. Overall study findings and caveats: Tumor-resident clones, often undetectable pretreatment in blood, expanded then contracted after pembrolizumab.

Trimming shortened V by 5 bases and J by 2 bases, and 10 bases separated the two germline ends. The CDR3 totals 12 residues. Germline assignment: CDR1 GTSNPN and CDR2 SVGIG (reference sequence). This receptor was obtained from an adult with mismatch repair-deficient cancer. The genes are TRBV30 and TRBJ2-7; possible D gene TRBD2, 6 bases. The sequencing used peripheral blood, collected 70 to 73 weeks after starting pembrolizumab. CDR3 residues: CAWGTDPYEQYF. The CDR3 nucleotides are TGTGCCTGGGGGACTGATCCCTACGAGCAGTACTTC.